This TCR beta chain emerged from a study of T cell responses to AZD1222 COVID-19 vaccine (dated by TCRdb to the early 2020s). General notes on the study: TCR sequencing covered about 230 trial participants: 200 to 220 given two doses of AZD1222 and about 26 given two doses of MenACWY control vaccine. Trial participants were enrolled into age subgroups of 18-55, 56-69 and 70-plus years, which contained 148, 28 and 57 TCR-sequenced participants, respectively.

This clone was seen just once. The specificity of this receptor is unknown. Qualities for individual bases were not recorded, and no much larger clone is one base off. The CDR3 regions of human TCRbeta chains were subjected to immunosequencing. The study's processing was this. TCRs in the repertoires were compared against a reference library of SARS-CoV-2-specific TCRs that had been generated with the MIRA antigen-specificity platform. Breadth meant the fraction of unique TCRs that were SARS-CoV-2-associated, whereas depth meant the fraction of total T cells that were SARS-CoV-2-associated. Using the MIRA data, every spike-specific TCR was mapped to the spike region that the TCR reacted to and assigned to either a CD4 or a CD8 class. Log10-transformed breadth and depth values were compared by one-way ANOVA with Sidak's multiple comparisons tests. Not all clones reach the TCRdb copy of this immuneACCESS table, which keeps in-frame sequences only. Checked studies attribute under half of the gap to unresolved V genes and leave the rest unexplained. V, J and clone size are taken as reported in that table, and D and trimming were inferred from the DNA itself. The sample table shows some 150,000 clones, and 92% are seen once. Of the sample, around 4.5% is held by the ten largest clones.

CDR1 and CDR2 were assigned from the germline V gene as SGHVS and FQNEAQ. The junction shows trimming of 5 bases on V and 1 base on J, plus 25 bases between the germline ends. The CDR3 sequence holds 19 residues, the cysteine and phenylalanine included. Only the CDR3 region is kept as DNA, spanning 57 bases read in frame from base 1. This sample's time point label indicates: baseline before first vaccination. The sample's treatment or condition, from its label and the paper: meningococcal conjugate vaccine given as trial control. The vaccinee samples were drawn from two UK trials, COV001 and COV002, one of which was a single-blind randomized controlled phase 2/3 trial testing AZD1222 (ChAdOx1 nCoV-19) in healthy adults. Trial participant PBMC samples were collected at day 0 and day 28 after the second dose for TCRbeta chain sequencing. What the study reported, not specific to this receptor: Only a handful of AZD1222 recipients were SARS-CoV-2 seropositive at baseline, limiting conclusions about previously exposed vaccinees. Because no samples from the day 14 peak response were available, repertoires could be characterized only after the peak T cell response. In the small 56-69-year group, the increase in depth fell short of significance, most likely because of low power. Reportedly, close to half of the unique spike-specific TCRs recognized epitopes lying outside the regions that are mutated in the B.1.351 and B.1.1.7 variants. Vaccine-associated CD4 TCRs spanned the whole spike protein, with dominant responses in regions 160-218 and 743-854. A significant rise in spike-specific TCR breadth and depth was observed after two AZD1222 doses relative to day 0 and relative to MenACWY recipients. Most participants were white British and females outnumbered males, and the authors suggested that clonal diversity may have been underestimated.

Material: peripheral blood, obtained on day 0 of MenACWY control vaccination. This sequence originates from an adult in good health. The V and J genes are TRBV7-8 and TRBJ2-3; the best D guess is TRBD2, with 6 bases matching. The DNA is TGTGCCAGCAGCCTACAGCCAGGGCGGAGGGGAGTGGGCACAGATACGCAGTATTTT. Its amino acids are CASSLQPGRRGVGTDTQYF.